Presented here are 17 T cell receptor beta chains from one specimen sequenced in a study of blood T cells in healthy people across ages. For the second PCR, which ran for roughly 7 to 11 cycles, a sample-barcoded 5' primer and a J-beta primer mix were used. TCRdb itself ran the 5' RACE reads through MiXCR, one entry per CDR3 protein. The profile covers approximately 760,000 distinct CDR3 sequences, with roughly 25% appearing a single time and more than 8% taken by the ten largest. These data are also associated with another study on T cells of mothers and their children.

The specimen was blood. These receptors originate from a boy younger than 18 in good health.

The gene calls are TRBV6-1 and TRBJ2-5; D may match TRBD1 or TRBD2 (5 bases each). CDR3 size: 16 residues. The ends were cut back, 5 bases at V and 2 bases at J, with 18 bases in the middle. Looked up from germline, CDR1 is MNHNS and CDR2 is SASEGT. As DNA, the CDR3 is TGTGCCAGCAGTCGCTTTTTGGGGGTTGGGCAAGAGACCCAGTACTTC. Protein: CASSRFLGVGQETQYF.

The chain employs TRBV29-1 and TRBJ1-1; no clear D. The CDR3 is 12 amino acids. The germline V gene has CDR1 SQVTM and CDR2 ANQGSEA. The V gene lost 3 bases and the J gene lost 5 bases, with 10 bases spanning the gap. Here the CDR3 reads CSVEVLGTEAFF. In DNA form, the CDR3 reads TGCAGCGTTGAGGTTTTGGGGACTGAAGCTTTCTTT.

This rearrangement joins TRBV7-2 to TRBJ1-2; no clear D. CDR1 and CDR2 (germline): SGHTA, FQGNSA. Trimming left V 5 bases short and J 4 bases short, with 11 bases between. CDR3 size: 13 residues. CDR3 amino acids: CASSGESGYGYTF. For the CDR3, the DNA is TGTGCCAGCAGCGGGGAGTCTGGCTATGGCTACACCTTC. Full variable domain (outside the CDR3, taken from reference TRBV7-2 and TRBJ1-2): GAGVSQSPSNKVTEKGKDVELRCDPISGHTALYWYRQSLGQGLEFLIYFQGNSAPDKSGLPSDRFSAERTGGSVSTLTIQRTQQEDSAVYLCASSGESGYGYTFGSGTRLTVV.

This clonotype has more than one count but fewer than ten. Written as DNA, the CDR3 is TGTGCCAGCAGTTACTCGGGGCAGGACCGGGAGCTGTTTTTT. Translating it yields CASSYSGQDRELFF. This chain joins TRBV6-5 and TRBJ2-2; tentatively, D is TRBD1 (5 bases). The germline gives CDR1 MNHEY, CDR2 SVGAGI. V was shortened by 0 bases and J by 9 bases, with 11 bases between the two germline ends. This CDR3 is built from 14 residues.

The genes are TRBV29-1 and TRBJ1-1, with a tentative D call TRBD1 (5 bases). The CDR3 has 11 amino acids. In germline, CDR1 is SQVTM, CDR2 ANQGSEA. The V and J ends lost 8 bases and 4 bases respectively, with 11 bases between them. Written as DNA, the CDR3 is TGCAGCTTCCGGGACGTCACTGAAGCTTTCTTT. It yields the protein CSFRDVTEAFF.

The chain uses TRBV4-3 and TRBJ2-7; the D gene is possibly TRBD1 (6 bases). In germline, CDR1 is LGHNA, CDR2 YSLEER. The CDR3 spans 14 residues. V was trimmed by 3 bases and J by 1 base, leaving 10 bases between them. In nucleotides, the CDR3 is TGCGCCAGCAGCCACAACGGACAGTCCTACGAGCAGTACTTC. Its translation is CASSHNGQSYEQYF.

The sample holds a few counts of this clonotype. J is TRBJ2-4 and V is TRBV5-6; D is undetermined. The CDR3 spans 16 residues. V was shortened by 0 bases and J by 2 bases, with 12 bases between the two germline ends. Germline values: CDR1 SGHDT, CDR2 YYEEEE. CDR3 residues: CASSLASWGTKNIQYF. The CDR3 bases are TGTGCCAGCAGCTTGGCGAGCTGGGGAACCAAAAACATTCAGTACTTC.

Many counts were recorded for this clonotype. CDR3 bases: TGTGCCAGCAGCCCCCTTGGGGGGCAAGAGACCCAGTACTTC. Protein product: CASSPLGGQETQYF. The chain has TRBV4-2 and TRBJ2-5; weak D call: TRBD2 (6 bases). The CDR3 has 14 amino acids. Germline assignment: CDR1 LGHNA and CDR2 YNFKEQ. Trimming took off 4 bases at V and 2 bases at J, with 11 bases between the two ends.

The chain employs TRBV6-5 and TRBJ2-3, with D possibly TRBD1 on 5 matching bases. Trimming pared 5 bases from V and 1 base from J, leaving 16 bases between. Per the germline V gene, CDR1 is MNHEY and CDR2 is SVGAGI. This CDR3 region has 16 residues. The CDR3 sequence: CASSEQVFHRTDTQYF. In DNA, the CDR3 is TGTGCCAGCAGTGAACAGGTCTTCCATCGCACAGATACGCAGTATTTT.

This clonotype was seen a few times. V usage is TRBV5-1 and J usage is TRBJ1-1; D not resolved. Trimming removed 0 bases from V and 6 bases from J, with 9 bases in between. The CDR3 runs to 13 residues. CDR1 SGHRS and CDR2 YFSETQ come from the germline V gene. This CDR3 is CASSLEASAEAFF. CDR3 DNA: TGCGCCAGCAGCTTGGAGGCTTCGGCTGAAGCTTTCTTT.

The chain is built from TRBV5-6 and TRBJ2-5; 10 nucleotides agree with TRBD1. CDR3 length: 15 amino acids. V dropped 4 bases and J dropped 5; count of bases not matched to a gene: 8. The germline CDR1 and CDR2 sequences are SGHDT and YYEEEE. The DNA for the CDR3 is TGTGCCAGCAGCCCGGACAGGGGGTCGAAGGAGACCCAGTACTTC. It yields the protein CASSPDRGSKETQYF.

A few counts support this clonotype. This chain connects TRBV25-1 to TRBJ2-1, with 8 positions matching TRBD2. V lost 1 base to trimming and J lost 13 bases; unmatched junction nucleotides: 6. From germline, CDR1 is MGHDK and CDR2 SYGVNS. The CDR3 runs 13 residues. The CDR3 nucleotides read TGTGCCAGCAGTGAATTGGGTCTAGCGGGTCAGTTCTTC. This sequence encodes CASSELGLAGQFF. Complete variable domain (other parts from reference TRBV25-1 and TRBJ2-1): EADIYQTPRYLVIGTGKKITLECSQTMGHDKMYWYQQDPGMELHLIHYSYGVNSTEKGDLSSESTVSRIRTEHFPLTLESARPSHTSQYLCASSELGLAGQFFGPGTRLTVL.

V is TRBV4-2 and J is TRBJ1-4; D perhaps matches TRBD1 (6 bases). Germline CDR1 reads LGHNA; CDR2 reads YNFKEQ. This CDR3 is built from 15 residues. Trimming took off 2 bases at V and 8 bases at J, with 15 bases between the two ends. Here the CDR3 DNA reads TGTGCCAGCAGCCAAATTAAGGGGGATAAAGAAAAACTGTTTTTT. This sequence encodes CASSQIKGDKEKLFF.

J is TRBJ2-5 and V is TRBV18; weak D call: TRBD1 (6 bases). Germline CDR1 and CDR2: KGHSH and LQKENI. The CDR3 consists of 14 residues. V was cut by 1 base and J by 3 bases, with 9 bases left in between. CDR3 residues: CASSPQGVEETQYF. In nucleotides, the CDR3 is TGTGCCAGCTCACCACAGGGGGTCGAAGAGACCCAGTACTTC. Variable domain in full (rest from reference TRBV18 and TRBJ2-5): NAGVMQNPRHLVRRRGQEARLRCSPMKGHSHVYWYRQLPEEGLKFMVYLQKENIIDESGMPKERFSAEFPKEGPSILRIQQVVRGDSAAYFCASSPQGVEETQYFGPGTRLLVL.

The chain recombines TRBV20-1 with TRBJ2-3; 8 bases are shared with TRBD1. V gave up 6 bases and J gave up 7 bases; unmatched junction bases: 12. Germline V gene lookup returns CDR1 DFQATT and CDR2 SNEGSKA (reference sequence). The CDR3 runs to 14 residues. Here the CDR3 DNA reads TGCAGTGCCCCAGACAGGGGAGGTGTCAATACGCAGTATTTT. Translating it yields CSAPDRGGVNTQYF.

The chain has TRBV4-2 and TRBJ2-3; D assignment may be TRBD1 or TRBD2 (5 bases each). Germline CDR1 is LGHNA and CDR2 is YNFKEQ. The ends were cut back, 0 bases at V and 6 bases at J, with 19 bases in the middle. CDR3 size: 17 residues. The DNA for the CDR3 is TGTGCCAGCAGCCAAGATCCGGACGGGGCCGCGAGGGATACGCAGTATTTT. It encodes CASSQDPDGAARDTQYF.

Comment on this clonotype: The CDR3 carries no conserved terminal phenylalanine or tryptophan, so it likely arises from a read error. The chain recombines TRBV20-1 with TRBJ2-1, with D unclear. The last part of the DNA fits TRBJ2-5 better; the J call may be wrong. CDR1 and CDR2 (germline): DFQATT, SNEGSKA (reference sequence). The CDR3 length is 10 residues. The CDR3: CSARGETQYL. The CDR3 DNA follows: TGCAGTGCTAGGGGTGAGACCCAGTACCTC.